These 6 T cell receptor beta chains were all obtained from the same sample, sequenced in a study of cytomegalovirus exposure and HLA in healthy donors. The PCR made use of 60 Vbeta and 13 Jbeta primers. Repertoires were generated with immunoSEQ multiplex PCR, while TCRdb's copy carries only in-frame clones and drops some. The top ten hold roughly 2% of the sample, which has around 150,000 clones, roughly 80% seen once. Sequences were obtained from PBMCs. These receptors all stem from a female donor in good health and CMV-seronegative.

The chain uses TRBV19 and TRBJ1-1; D may be TRBD1 (6 bases). The germline V gene encodes CDR1 LNHDA and CDR2 SQIVND (reference sequence). This CDR3 has 16 amino acids. The germline V and J ends were trimmed by 5 bases and 0 bases, with 16 bases remaining between them. The CDR3 bases are TGTGCCAGTAGTCCCCGAAAAGGGGGGGTGAACACTGAAGCTTTCTTT. Protein: CASSPRKGGVNTEAFF.

About this clone itself: The sample has other DNA sequences that encode this CDR3 too. The gene calls are TRBV19 and TRBJ2-5; TRBD1 might be the D (5 bases). The V and J ends lost 3 bases and 3 bases respectively, with 8 bases between them. This CDR3 is built from 13 residues. The V gene's germline CDR1 is LNHDA and CDR2 SQIVND (reference sequence). The CDR3 DNA follows: TGTGCCAGTAGTATGACAGTGGAAGAGACCCAGTACTTC. Its protein is CASSMTVEETQYF. Full variable domain (remainder filled in from reference TRBV19 and TRBJ2-5): DGGITQSPKYLFRKEGQNVTLSCEQNLNHDAMYWYRQDPGQGLRLIYYSQIVNDFQKGDIAEGYSVSREKKESFPLTVTSAQKNPTAFYLCASSMTVEETQYFGPGTRLLVL.

The chain is built from TRBV4-1 and TRBJ2-5; D may be TRBD2 (6 bases). The length of the CDR3 is 17 residues. CDR1 MGHRA and CDR2 YSYEKL come from the germline V gene. Trimming took 1 base from V and 2 from J, leaving 17 bases between them. The CDR3 sequence is CASSQVGGDGGQETQYF. The CDR3 DNA follows: TGCGCCAGCAGCCAAGTCGGCGGGGACGGGGGACAAGAGACCCAGTACTTC.

This clone was recorded only once. As DNA, the CDR3 is TGTGCCTGGAGTGTAAAAAAAGGGGGAAGCCGCTCTGGAAACACCATATATTTT. Amino acid sequence: CAWSVKKGGSRSGNTIYF. This rearrangement joins TRBV30 to TRBJ1-3; the D gene is possibly TRBD1 (6 bases). CDR1 and CDR2 (germline): GTSNPN, SVGIG (reference sequence). CDR3 length: 18 amino acids. V lost 0 bases and J 0 bases, leaving 18 bases between the germline ends. The full variable domain, with the rest looked up from reference TRBV30 and TRBJ1-3, is SQTIHQWPATLVQPVGSPLSLECTVEGTSNPNLYWYRQAAGRGLQLLFYSVGIGQISSEVPQNLSASRPQDRQFILSSKKLLLSDSGFYLCAWSVKKGGSRSGNTIYFGEGSWLTVV.

This chain links TRBV19 with TRBJ1-1, with D hard to call. The V end was cut by 5 bases, the J end by 0 bases, with 7 bases between. The germline CDR1 and CDR2 sequences are LNHDA and SQIVND (reference sequence). The CDR3 totals 13 residues. The CDR3 DNA reads TGTGCCAGTAGTCCTATTATGAACACTGAAGCTTTCTTT. As protein: CASSPIMNTEAFF.

The CDR3 reads CASSVDVAGGRETQYF. Written as DNA, the CDR3 is TGTGCCAGCAGCGTAGATGTAGCGGGGGGGCGGGAGACCCAGTACTTC. The chain recombines TRBV9 with TRBJ2-5, with 11 bases aligning to TRBD2. The CDR3 has 16 amino acids. CDR1 is SGDLS, CDR2 YYNGEE, per germline. J lost 5 bases, V lost 0 bases, and 6 bases had no gene match.